These 10 T cell receptor beta chains share one sample of origin, sequenced in a study of a mutant IDH1 vaccine in newly diagnosed glioma. As for time point: week 11, during vaccination. In the vaccine, a single dose held 300 ug of the mutant IDH1 20-mer peptide, along with topical imiquimod. Profiled with immunoSEQ multiplex PCR; TCRdb holds only in-frame clones, not every one. Among tens of thousands of clones listed, roughly 91% were seen once. These TCRs are of unknown antigen specificity. Sequences were derived from PBMCs, sampled from a glioma patient whose treatment included an IDH1 peptide vaccine. Receptors were obtained from a middle-aged woman with glioma.

This chain connects TRBV4-1 to TRBJ1-1; D is unresolved. V was cut by 2 bases and J by 1 base, with 8 bases left in between. This CDR3 contains 14 residues. Germline lookup yields CDR1 MGHRA and CDR2 YSYEKL. CDR3 sequence reads: CASSQRTANTEAFF. In DNA form, the CDR3 reads TGCGCCAGCAGCCAAAGAACAGCGAACACTGAAGCTTTCTTT.

The genes are TRBV2 and TRBJ1-5; D is perhaps TRBD1 (6 bases). Deletions cut 7 bases from V and 0 bases from J, with 10 bases between. In germline, CDR1 is SNHLY, CDR2 FYNNEI. The length of the CDR3 is 14 residues. The CDR3 sequence is CASKRDISNQPQHF. CDR3 nucleotides: TGTGCCAGCAAGAGGGACATTAGCAATCAGCCCCAGCATTTT.

This sequence joins TRBV14 and TRBJ2-7; D ambiguous. CDR3 length equals 13 residues. V gave up 0 bases and J gave up 3 bases, with 6 bases separating them. Germline V gene sequence: CDR1 SGHDN, CDR2 FVKESK. The CDR3 protein is CASSQDLSYEQYF. CDR3 coding DNA: TGTGCCAGCAGCCAAGATCTGAGCTACGAGCAGTACTTC.

The genes are TRBV20-1 and TRBJ2-7, with D maybe TRBD2 (6 bases). Germline V gene lookup returns CDR1 DFQATT and CDR2 SNEGSKA (reference sequence). CDR3 length: 11 amino acids. V shed 4 bases and J shed 11 bases, with 15 bases lying between them. This CDR3 is CSATPWEEEYF. CDR3 in DNA: TGCAGTGCTACCCCCTGGGAGGAGGAGTACTTC.

CDR3 sequence reads: CASSLAWQGNEQYF. In DNA, the CDR3 is TGCGCCAGCAGCTTGGCCTGGCAGGGCAACGAGCAGTACTTC. J is TRBJ2-7 and V is TRBV5-1, with D tentatively TRBD1 (5 bases). The ends were cut back, 0 bases at V and 5 bases at J, with 12 bases in the middle. The CDR3 is 14 amino acids. Germline V gives CDR1 SGHRS, CDR2 YFSETQ.

The chain uses TRBV15 and TRBJ2-7; 7 positions agree with TRBD1. After removal of 4 bases from V and 4 bases from J, the junction contained 4 bases not matched to a gene. CDR1 is LNHNV, CDR2 YYDKDF, per germline (reference sequence). The CDR3 extends over 13 amino acids. The CDR3 reads CATSTSQGYEQYF. The CDR3 DNA reads TGTGCCACCAGCACCTCACAGGGGTACGAGCAGTACTTC.

The V call is TRBV29-1, the J call TRBJ2-2; D possibly corresponds to TRBD1 (6 bases). The germline V gene has CDR1 SQVTM and CDR2 ANQGSEA. V gave up 4 bases and J gave up 3 bases, with 21 bases separating them. The CDR3 is 17 residues long. The CDR3 coding sequence is TGCAGCGTTGGGGCCCACCGGTCTGACAGGTACACCGGGGAGCTGTTTTTT. It yields the protein CSVGAHRSDRYTGELFF.

As DNA, the CDR3 is TGTGCCAGCAGCCCCCCCGGCGGCTTCAACAATGAGCAGTTCTTC. It encodes CASSPPGGFNNEQFF. The gene calls are TRBV7-8 and TRBJ2-1; D not certain. This CDR3 is 15 amino acids long. V was shortened by 5 bases and J by 5 bases, with 16 bases between the two germline ends. Germline CDR1 SGHVS, CDR2 FQNEAQ.

V gene TRBV5-1 combines with J gene TRBJ1-2, with D unclear. The germline V gene encodes CDR1 SGHRS and CDR2 YFSETQ. The CDR3 contains 13 residues. Trimming pared 4 bases from V and 1 base from J, leaving 8 bases between. This chain's CDR3 is CASSGWGNYGYTF. DNA for the CDR3: TGCGCCAGCAGCGGTTGGGGTAACTATGGCTACACCTTC.

V is TRBV15 and J is TRBJ2-5; D ambiguous. The CDR3 length is 15 residues. The germline V gene encodes CDR1 LNHNV and CDR2 YYDKDF (reference sequence). The V end was cut by 4 bases, the J end by 0 bases, with 12 bases between. CDR3 bases: TGTGCCACCAGCAATTTTTGGCGGAACCAAGAGACCCAGTACTTC. It is translated as CATSNFWRNQETQYF. The variable domain in full, completed from reference TRBV15 and TRBJ2-5, reads DAMVIQNPRYQVTQFGKPVTLSCSQTLNHNVMYWYQQKSSQAPKLLFHYYDKDFNNEADTPDNFQSRRPNTSFCFLDIRSPGLGDTAMYLCATSNFWRNQETQYFGPGTRLLVL.